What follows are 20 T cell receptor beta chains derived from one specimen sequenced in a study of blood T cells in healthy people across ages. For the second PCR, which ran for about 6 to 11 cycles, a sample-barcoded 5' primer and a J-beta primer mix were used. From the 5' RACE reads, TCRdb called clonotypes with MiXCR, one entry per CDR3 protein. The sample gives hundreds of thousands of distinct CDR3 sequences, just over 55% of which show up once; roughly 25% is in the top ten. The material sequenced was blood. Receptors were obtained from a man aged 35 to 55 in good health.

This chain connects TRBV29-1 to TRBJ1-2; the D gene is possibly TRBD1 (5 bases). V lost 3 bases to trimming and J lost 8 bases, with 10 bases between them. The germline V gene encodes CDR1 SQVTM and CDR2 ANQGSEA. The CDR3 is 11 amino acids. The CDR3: CSVERGGGYTF. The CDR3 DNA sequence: TGCAGCGTTGAGAGGGGCGGAGGCTACACCTTC.

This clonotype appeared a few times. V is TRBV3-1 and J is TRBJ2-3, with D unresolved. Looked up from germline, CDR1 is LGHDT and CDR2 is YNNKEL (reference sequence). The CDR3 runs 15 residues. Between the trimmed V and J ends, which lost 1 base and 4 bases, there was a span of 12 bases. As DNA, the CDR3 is TGTGCCAGCAGCCAAGGTTCCCCGCTGGCAGATACGCAGTATTTT. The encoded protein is CASSQGSPLADTQYF.

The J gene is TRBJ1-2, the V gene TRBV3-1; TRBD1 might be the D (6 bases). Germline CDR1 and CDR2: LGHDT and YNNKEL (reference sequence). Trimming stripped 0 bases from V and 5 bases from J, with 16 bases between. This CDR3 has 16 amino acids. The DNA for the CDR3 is TGTGCCAGCAGCCAAGACTTTTCGGGGGGGGCGTATGGCTACACCTTC. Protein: CASSQDFSGGAYGYTF.

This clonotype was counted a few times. CDR3 residues: CASSARTGGSGELFF. The CDR3 nucleotides are TGTGCCAGCAGTGCCCGCACGGGGGGTTCCGGGGAGCTGTTTTTT. The V call is TRBV6-1, the J call TRBJ2-2; TRBD2 aligns across 7 bases. CDR1 and CDR2 (germline): MNHNS, SASEGT. The J segment lost 6 bases and the V segment lost 4 bases, leaving 8 bases of the junction unmatched. The CDR3 consists of 15 residues.

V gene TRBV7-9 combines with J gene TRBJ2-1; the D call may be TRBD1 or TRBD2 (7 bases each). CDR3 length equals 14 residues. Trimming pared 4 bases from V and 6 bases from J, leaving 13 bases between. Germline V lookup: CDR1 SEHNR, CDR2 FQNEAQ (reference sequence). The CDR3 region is CASSSTGEGNEQFF. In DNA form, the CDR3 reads TGTGCCAGCAGCTCAACAGGGGAGGGCAATGAGCAGTTCTTC. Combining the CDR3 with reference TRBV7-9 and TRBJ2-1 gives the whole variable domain DTGVSQNPRHKITKRGQNVTFRCDPISEHNRLYWYRQTLGQGPEFLTYFQNEAQLEKSRLLSDRFSAERPKGSFSTLEIQRTEQGDSAMYLCASSSTGEGNEQFFGPGTRLTVL.

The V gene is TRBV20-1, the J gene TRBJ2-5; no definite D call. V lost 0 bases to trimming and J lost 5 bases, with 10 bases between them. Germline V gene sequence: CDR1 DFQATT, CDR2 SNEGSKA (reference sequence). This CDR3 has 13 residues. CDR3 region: CSARDLGRETQYF. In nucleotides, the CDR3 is TGCAGTGCTAGAGATTTGGGTAGGGAGACCCAGTACTTC.

CDR3 nucleotide sequence: TGTGCCAGCAGCTTAGCCCTACTAGTGACTAGCGGGGGGTATGAGCAGTTCTTC. It is translated as CASSLALLVTSGGYEQFF. V is TRBV7-9 and J is TRBJ2-1; TRBD2 matches at 13 bases. The germline CDR1 and CDR2 sequences are SEHNR and FQNEAQ (reference sequence). V was clipped by 0 bases and J by 8 bases; unmatched bases: 10. The CDR3 sequence is 18 residues long.

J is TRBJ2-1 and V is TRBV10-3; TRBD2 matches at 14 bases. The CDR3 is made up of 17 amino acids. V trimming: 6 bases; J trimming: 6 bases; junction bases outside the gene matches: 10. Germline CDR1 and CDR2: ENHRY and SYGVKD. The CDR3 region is CAISSTWTSGGSNEQFF. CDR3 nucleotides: TGTGCCATCAGCTCCACCTGGACTAGCGGGGGGTCCAATGAGCAGTTCTTC.

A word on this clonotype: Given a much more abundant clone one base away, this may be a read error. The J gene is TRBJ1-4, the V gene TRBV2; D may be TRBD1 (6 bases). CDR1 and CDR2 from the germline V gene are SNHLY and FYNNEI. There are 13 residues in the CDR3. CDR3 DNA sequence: TGTGCCGGCAGTGAGAGGGGGGAGGAAAAACTGTTTTTT. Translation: CAGSERGEEKLFF.

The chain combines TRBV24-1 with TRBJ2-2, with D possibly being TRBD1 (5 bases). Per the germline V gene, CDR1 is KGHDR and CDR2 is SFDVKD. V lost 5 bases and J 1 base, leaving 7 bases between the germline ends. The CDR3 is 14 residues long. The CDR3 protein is CATSGQQNTGELFF. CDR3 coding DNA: TGTGCCACCAGTGGACAGCAGAACACCGGGGAGCTGTTTTTT.

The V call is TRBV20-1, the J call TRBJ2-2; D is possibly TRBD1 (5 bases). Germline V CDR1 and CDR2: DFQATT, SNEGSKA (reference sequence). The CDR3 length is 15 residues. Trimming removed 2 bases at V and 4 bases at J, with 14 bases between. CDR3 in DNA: TGCAGTGCTAGATTGGGGCATCAAGCCACCGGGGAGCTGTTTTTT. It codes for CSARLGHQATGELFF.

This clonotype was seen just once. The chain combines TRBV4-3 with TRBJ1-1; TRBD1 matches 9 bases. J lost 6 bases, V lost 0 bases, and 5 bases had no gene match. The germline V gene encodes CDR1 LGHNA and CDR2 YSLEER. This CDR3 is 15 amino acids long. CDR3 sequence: CASSQEGQGSAEAFF. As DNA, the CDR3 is TGCGCCAGCAGCCAAGAGGGACAGGGCTCGGCTGAAGCTTTCTTT.

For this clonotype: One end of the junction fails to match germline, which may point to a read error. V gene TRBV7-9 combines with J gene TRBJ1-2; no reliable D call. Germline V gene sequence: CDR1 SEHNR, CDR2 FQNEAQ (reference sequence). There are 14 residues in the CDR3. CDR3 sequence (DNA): TGTGCCAGCAGCTTAGTAAAAGGCCCGGATGGCTGCACCTTC. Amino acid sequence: CASSLVKGPDGCTF.

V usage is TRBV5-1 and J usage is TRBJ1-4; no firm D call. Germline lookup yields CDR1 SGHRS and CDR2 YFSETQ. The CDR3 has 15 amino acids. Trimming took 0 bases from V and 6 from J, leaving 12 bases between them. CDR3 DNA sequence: TGCGCCAGCAGCTTGGAGGGAAGGGTACATGAAAAACTGTTTTTT. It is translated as CASSLEGRVHEKLFF.

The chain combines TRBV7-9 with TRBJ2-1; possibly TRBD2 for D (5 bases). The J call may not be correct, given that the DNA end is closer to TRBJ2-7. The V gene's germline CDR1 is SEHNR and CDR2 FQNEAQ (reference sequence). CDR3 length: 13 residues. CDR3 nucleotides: TGTGCCAGCAGCGCCGCGGGTTCCTACGAGCAGTACTTC. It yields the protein CASSAAGSYEQYF.

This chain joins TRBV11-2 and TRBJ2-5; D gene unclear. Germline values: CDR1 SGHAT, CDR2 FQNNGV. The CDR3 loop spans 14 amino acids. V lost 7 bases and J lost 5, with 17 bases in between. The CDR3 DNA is TGTGCCAGCACCACTCTCCGCTTCGAGGAGACCCAGTACTTC. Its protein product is CASTTLRFEETQYF.

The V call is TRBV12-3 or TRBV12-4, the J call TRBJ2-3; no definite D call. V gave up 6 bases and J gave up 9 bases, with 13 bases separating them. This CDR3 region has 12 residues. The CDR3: CASSPFLNTQYF. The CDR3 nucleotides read TGTGCCAGCAGCCCCTTTCTAAACACGCAGTATTTT.

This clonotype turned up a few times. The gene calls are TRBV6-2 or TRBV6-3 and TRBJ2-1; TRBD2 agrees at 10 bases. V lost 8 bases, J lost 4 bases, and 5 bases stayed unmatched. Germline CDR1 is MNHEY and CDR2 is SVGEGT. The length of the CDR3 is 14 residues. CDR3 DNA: TGTGCCAGCCACGGGACTAGCGTTTACAATGAGCAGTTCTTC. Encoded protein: CASHGTSVYNEQFF.

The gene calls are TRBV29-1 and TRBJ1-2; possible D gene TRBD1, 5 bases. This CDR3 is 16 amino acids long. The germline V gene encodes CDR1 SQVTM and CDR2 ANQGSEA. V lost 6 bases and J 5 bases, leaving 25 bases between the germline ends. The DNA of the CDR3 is TGCAGCGTCCCTGGGGCCCGTCCTCTTCCTGATTATGGCTACACCTTC. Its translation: CSVPGARPLPDYGYTF.

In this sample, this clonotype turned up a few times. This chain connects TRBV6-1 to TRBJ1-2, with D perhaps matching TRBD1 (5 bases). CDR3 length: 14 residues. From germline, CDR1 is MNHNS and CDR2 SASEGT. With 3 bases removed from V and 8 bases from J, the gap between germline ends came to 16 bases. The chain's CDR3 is CASSDTGGVGGYTF. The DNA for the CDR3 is TGTGCCAGCAGTGATACGGGGGGTGTCGGCGGCTACACCTTC.